The 23 T cell receptor beta chains reported below all come from one sample, sequenced in a study of PD-L1 blockade in urothelial cancer (TCRdb year 2017). Library preparation was by the immunoSEQ multiplex PCR assay. Sourced from immuneACCESS, this table was stored by TCRdb with only in-frame sequences that have V and J called. A share of the clones is absent; for the studies checked, an unresolved V gene accounts for under half, and the remainder has no known explanation. A total of 100,000 or so clones appear in this sample, about nine tenths of them only once. The ten largest clones take up almost 0.95% of the sample. The material was PBMCs, obtained around atezolizumab (anti-PD-L1) treatment. The receptors shown here come from an elderly woman with urothelial cancer.

J is TRBJ1-1 and V is TRBV28; TRBD1 is a possible D gene (6 bases). This CDR3 contains 14 residues. CDR1 and CDR2 (germline): MDHEN, SYDVKM. V was trimmed by 7 bases and J by 4 bases, leaving 16 bases between them. The CDR3 loop is CASKKGERSTEAFF. In nucleotides, the CDR3 is TGTGCCAGCAAAAAGGGGGAGCGTAGCACTGAAGCTTTCTTT.

The chain joins TRBV2 to TRBJ1-1, with D possibly being TRBD1 (6 bases). The CDR3 consists of 15 residues. Per the germline V gene, CDR1 is SNHLY and CDR2 is FYNNEI. Trimming took 7 bases from V and 0 from J, leaving 15 bases between them. CDR3 sequence: CASNDPGTMNTEAFF. In DNA, the CDR3 is TGTGCCAGCAACGACCCCGGGACAATGAACACTGAAGCTTTCTTT.

This chain links TRBV6-1 with TRBJ2-1; D might be TRBD2 (5 bases). The CDR3 is 15 residues long. In germline, CDR1 is MNHNS, CDR2 SASEGT. Trimming cost V 7 bases and J 0 bases, with 13 bases left between them. The chain's CDR3 is CASTLVGSSYNEQFF. CDR3 bases: TGTGCCAGCACCTTAGTTGGGAGCTCCTACAATGAGCAGTTCTTC.

The V gene is TRBV28, the J gene TRBJ1-1; 11 positions agree with TRBD1. The germline V gene encodes CDR1 MDHEN and CDR2 SYDVKM. The ends lost 6 bases at V and 5 bases at J; junction bases unmatched: 8. The CDR3 is 15 amino acids. CDR3 loop: CASRDRGLVFTEAFF. CDR3 in DNA: TGTGCCAGCAGGGACAGGGGGCTGGTATTTACTGAAGCTTTCTTT.

The chain is built from TRBV18 and TRBJ2-5; TRBD1 aligns across 7 bases. The junction had 5 bases not matched to a gene; V was cut back by 2 bases and J by 5 bases. This CDR3 comprises 14 residues. Germline CDR1 KGHSH, CDR2 LQKENI. This CDR3 is CASSPKEGAETQYF. The CDR3 nucleotides are TGTGCCAGCTCACCAAAAGAGGGGGCCGAGACCCAGTACTTC.

The chain is built from TRBV7-3 and TRBJ2-2; D gene uncertain. The ends were cut back, 6 bases at V and 0 bases at J, with 11 bases in the middle. Germline lookup yields CDR1 SGHTA and CDR2 FQGTGA. CDR3 length: 15 amino acids. The chain's CDR3 is CASRSGYANTGELFF. CDR3 nucleotides: TGTGCCAGCAGATCAGGATACGCGAACACCGGGGAGCTGTTTTTT. Variable domain in full (rest from reference TRBV7-3 and TRBJ2-2): GAGVSQTPSNKVTEKGKYVELRCDPISGHTALYWYRQSLGQGPEFLIYFQGTGAADDSGLPNDRFFAVRPEGSVSTLKIQRTERGDSAVYLCASRSGYANTGELFFGEGSRLTVL.

This chain uses TRBV11-2 with TRBJ1-6; D is unresolved. The CDR3 has 15 residues. Germline V gene lookup returns CDR1 SGHAT and CDR2 FQNNGV. Between the trimmed V and J ends, which lost 5 bases and 5 bases, there was a span of 13 bases. The CDR3 DNA is TGTGCCAGCAGCCTGGGCCGGAACAATAATTCACCCCTCCACTTT. Its translation is CASSLGRNNNSPLHF.

The V gene is TRBV6-6, the J gene TRBJ2-7; possibly TRBD2 for D (5 bases). The CDR3 sequence is 16 residues long. The V and J ends lost 0 bases and 2 bases respectively, with 14 bases between them. Germline V gene data show CDR1 as MNHNY and CDR2 as SVGAGI (reference sequence). CDR3 coding DNA: TGTGCCAGCAGTTACTCCCCCAGCGGCCTTACCTACGAGCAGTACTTC. Amino acids: CASSYSPSGLTYEQYF.

The rearrangement links TRBV5-4 to TRBJ2-5, with a tentative D call TRBD2 (6 bases). V shed 4 bases and J shed 5 bases, with 18 bases lying between them. Germline assignment: CDR1 SGHNT and CDR2 YYREEE (reference sequence). The CDR3 runs to 15 residues. The CDR3 is CASSIPDYHPETQYF. The CDR3 DNA reads TGTGCCAGCAGCATTCCGGACTATCACCCCGAGACCCAGTACTTC. Drawing the rest from reference TRBV5-4 and TRBJ2-5, the complete variable domain is ETGVTQSPTHLIKTRGQQVTLRCSSQSGHNTVSWYQQALGQGPQFIFQYYREEENGRGNFPPRFSGLQFPNYSSELNVNALELDDSALYLCASSIPDYHPETQYFGPGTRLLVL.

The chain uses TRBV11-3 and TRBJ2-2, with TRBD2 identical over 8 bases. There are 16 residues in the CDR3. J lost 4 bases, V lost 5 bases, and 9 bases had no gene match. The germline V gene encodes CDR1 SGHNT and CDR2 YENEEA. The CDR3 DNA sequence: TGTGCCAGCAGCACAGAGCGGGGGTCGGGCACCGGGGAGCTGTTTTTT. As protein: CASSTERGSGTGELFF.

V gene TRBV4-2 combines with J gene TRBJ2-2, with 8 bases identical to TRBD2. Germline V gene lookup returns CDR1 LGHNA and CDR2 YNFKEQ. Unmatched junction bases numbered 7, after V lost 0 bases and J lost 4 bases. This CDR3 region has 17 residues. CDR3 sequence: CASSQDGGLGPTGELFF. The CDR3 DNA follows: TGTGCCAGCAGCCAAGATGGGGGACTAGGCCCCACCGGGGAGCTGTTTTTT.

The V call is TRBV19, the J call TRBJ1-5; possibly TRBD1 for D (6 bases). Per germline, CDR1 LNHDA and CDR2 SQIVND (reference sequence). Trimming took 2 bases from V and 7 from J, leaving 12 bases between them. The CDR3 is made up of 14 amino acids. CDR3 nucleotides: TGTGCCAGTAGTATACTAACAGGGAGCCAGCCCCAGCATTTT. Protein product: CASSILTGSQPQHF.

This rearrangement joins TRBV27 to TRBJ1-5, with D uncertain. Germline CDR1 MNHEY, CDR2 SMNVEV (reference sequence). V dropped 3 bases and J dropped 7 bases, with 13 bases sitting between them. CDR3 length: 14 amino acids. For the CDR3, the DNA is TGTGCCAGCAGTTTTGTTGGAGGAGACCAGCCCCAGCATTTT. Amino acids: CASSFVGGDQPQHF.

This clone appeared once. The chain combines TRBV4-1 with TRBJ1-1; the match to TRBD1 covers 7 bases. The germline gives CDR1 MGHRA, CDR2 YSYEKL. This CDR3 region has 18 residues. The V and J ends lost 1 base and 5 bases, in that order; junction bases with no gene match: 16. CDR3 in amino acids: CASSQGGVGGGKGTEAFF. The DNA for the CDR3 is TGCGCCAGCAGCCAAGGGGGAGTAGGGGGCGGGAAGGGGACTGAAGCTTTCTTT.

V usage is TRBV10-3 and J usage is TRBJ2-1; D is possibly TRBD1 (6 bases). There are 15 residues in the CDR3. V dropped 5 bases and J dropped 4 bases, with 15 bases sitting between them. The germline gives CDR1 ENHRY, CDR2 SYGVKD. The CDR3 loop is CAISPGTQVYNEQFF. The CDR3 DNA is TGTGCCATCAGTCCCGGGACACAGGTTTACAATGAGCAGTTCTTC.

This chain uses TRBV5-1 with TRBJ1-2; D not resolved. This CDR3 comprises 16 residues. V was trimmed by 0 bases and J by 3 bases, leaving 15 bases between them. CDR1 is SGHRS and CDR2 is YFSETQ in the germline V gene. The CDR3 sequence is CASSLGRANVDYGYTF. In nucleotides, the CDR3 is TGCGCCAGCAGCTTGGGGAGGGCAAATGTCGACTATGGCTACACCTTC.

The chain is built from TRBV19 and TRBJ1-1; 7 bases line up with TRBD1. CDR3 size: 14 residues. CDR1 is LNHDA, CDR2 SQIVND, per germline (reference sequence). V trimming: 5 bases; J trimming: 1 base; junction bases outside the gene matches: 4. The CDR3 DNA sequence: TGTGCCAGTAGTCTACAGGGGTCGAACACTGAAGCTTTCTTT. Translation gives CASSLQGSNTEAFF.

In nucleotides, the CDR3 is TGTGCCAGCAGCCTAGGGGGGGGAGGTAGCAATCAGCCCCAGCATTTT. Translating gives CASSLGGGGSNQPQHF. The chain uses TRBV2 and TRBJ1-5; weak D call: TRBD1 (6 bases). From germline, CDR1 is SNHLY and CDR2 FYNNEI. Trimming removed 6 bases from V and 0 bases from J, with 15 bases in between. CDR3 length: 16 amino acids.

The gene calls are TRBV18 and TRBJ2-7; 9 nucleotides agree with TRBD2. The germline V gene encodes CDR1 KGHSH and CDR2 LQKENI. J gave up 4 bases and V 1 base, and 2 bases lay outside the gene matches. CDR3 length equals 14 residues. In nucleotides, the CDR3 is TGTGCCAGCTCACCACTAGCGGGAGTTTACGAGCAGTACTTC. Translating gives CASSPLAGVYEQYF.

V usage is TRBV7-9 and J usage is TRBJ2-1; TRBD2 matches at 9 bases. Germline-derived CDR1 and CDR2 are SEHNR and FQNEAQ (reference sequence). CDR3 length: 17 amino acids. The V segment lost 5 bases and the J segment 9 bases; nucleotides outside the gene matches: 17. The CDR3 coding sequence is TGTGCCAGCAGCCACCGCTTAGGGGCGGGAGGGCCAGGTGAGCAGTTCTTC. This gives the protein CASSHRLGAGGPGEQFF.

The chain couples TRBV18 to TRBJ2-7; 9 nucleotides agree with TRBD1. Unmatched junction bases numbered 3, after V lost 0 bases and J lost 3 bases. The CDR3 extends over 15 amino acids. Germline CDR1 KGHSH, CDR2 LQKENI. The CDR3: CASSPPKGQGYEQYF. The CDR3 nucleotides read TGTGCCAGCTCACCACCTAAGGGACAGGGCTACGAGCAGTACTTC.

The chain recombines TRBV6-6 with TRBJ1-2; TRBD1 aligns across 8 bases. Per the germline V gene, CDR1 is MNHNY and CDR2 is SVGAGI (reference sequence). The CDR3 sequence is 15 residues long. V lost 6 bases and J lost 1; bases outside the gene matches: 7. The CDR3 coding sequence is TGTGCCAGCAGAGGCACAGGGGGTGGTAACTATGGCTACACCTTC. This sequence encodes CASRGTGGGNYGYTF.

The J gene is TRBJ2-1, the V gene TRBV6-5; 10 positions agree with TRBD2. Unmatched junction bases numbered 11, after V lost 5 bases and J lost 7 bases. CDR1 and CDR2 (germline): MNHEY, SVGAGI. The CDR3 is made up of 16 amino acids. The CDR3 protein is CASSNLGLAIRNEQFF. CDR3 in DNA: TGTGCCAGCAGTAACTTGGGACTAGCGATTAGAAATGAGCAGTTCTTC.